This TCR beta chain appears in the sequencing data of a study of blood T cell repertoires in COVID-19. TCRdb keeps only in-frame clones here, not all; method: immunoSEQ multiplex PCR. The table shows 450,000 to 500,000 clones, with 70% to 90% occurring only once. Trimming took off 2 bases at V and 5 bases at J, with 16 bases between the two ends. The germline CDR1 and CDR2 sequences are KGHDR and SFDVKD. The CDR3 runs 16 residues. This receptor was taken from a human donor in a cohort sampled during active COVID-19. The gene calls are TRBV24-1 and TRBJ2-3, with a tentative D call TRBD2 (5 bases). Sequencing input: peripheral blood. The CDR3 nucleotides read TGTGCCACCAGTGATTGGGGAGACGGTCTGGGAGATACGCAGTATTTT. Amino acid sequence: CATSDWGDGLGDTQYF.